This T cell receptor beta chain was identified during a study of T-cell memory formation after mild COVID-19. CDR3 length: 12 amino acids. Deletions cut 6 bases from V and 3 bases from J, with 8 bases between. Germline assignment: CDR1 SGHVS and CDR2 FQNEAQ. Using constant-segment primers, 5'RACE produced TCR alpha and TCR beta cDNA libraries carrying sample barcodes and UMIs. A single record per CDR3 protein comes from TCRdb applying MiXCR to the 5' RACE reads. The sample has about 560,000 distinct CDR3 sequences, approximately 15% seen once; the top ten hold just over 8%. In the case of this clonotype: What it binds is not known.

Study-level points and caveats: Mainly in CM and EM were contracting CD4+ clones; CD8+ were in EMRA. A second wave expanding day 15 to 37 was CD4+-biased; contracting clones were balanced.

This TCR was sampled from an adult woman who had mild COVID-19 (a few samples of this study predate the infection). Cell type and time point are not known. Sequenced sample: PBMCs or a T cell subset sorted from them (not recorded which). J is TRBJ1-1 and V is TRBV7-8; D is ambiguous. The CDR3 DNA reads TGTGCCAGCAGAGAGGAGTACACTGAAGCTTTCTTT. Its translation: CASREEYTEAFF.